The 9 T cell receptor beta chains listed next were all sequenced from one sample in a study of response to subunit inactivated influenza vaccine. MiXCR, applied by TCRdb to the RT-PCR reads, yields one record per CDR3 protein. The repertoire holds over 650,000 distinct CDR3 sequences, with under 20% as singletons. The sample here was PBMCs from blood, taken 5 days after vaccination. The receptors come from a man aged 45-65 years who received an inactivated influenza vaccine.

This clonotype has just a few counts. V and J are TRBV12-3 or TRBV12-4 and TRBJ2-1; TRBD2 aligns across 11 bases. The CDR3 totals 18 residues. The junction had 15 bases not matched to a gene; V was cut back by 7 bases and J by 4 bases. The CDR3 region is CASTKGLAGGGFYNEQFF. The CDR3 DNA sequence: TGTGCCAGCACCAAGGGGCTAGCGGGGGGCGGATTTTACAATGAGCAGTTCTTC.

The chain employs TRBV6-2 or TRBV6-3 and TRBJ1-5; D unresolved. Trimming took off 2 bases at V and 7 bases at J, with 15 bases between the two ends. The CDR3 sequence is 15 residues long. CDR1 MNHEY and CDR2 SVGEGT come from the germline V gene. The CDR3 is CASSYGSAGRQPQHF. The CDR3 coding sequence is TGTGCCAGCAGTTACGGCTCCGCTGGAAGACAGCCCCAGCATTTT.

The V gene is TRBV11-2, the J gene TRBJ2-7; D may be TRBD1 (5 bases). The ends were cut back, 0 bases at V and 1 base at J, with 7 bases in the middle. CDR3 size: 14 residues. Germline lookup yields CDR1 SGHAT and CDR2 FQNNGV. This CDR3 is CASSLDHRSYEQYF. The CDR3 nucleotides are TGTGCCAGCAGCTTAGATCACAGGTCCTACGAGCAGTACTTC.

This rearrangement joins TRBV9 to TRBJ2-2; no reliable D call. CDR3 length: 16 residues. The germline V and J ends were trimmed by 0 bases and 2 bases, with 11 bases remaining between them. The germline gives CDR1 SGDLS, CDR2 YYNGEE. CDR3 amino acids: CASSVGGGTNTGELFF. Here the CDR3 DNA reads TGTGCCAGCAGCGTAGGTGGTGGCACCAACACCGGGGAGCTGTTTTTT.

The sample holds a few counts of this clonotype. The chain couples TRBV7-8 to TRBJ2-5, with D perhaps TRBD1 (6 bases). The V and J ends lost 5 bases and 5 bases respectively, with 15 bases between them. The CDR3 covers 14 residues. Germline lookup yields CDR1 SGHVS and CDR2 FQNEAQ. In DNA, the CDR3 is TGTGCCAGCAGCCGCCAAAGGGGGAAGGAGACCCAGTACTTC. Protein product: CASSRQRGKETQYF. Using reference TRBV7-8 and TRBJ2-5 for the parts outside the CDR3, the full variable domain is GAGVSQSPRYKVAKRGQDVALRCDPISGHVSLFWYQQALGQGPEFLTYFQNEAQLDKSGLPSDRFFAERPEGSVSTLKIQRTQQEDSAVYLCASSRQRGKETQYFGPGTRLLVL.

The gene calls are TRBV5-1 and TRBJ2-5; 11 positions agree with TRBD2. Germline V gene data show CDR1 as SGHRS and CDR2 as YFSETQ. With 0 bases clipped from V and 4 bases from J, the junction kept 5 bases outside the gene matches. This CDR3 has 16 amino acids. CDR3 region: CASSLAGTSGGETQYF. For the CDR3, the DNA is TGCGCCAGCAGCTTGGCGGGTACTAGCGGGGGAGAGACCCAGTACTTC. Full variable domain (rest looked up from reference TRBV5-1 and TRBJ2-5): KAGVTQTPRYLIKTRGQQVTLSCSPISGHRSVSWYQQTPGQGLQFLFEYFSETQRNKGNFPGRFSGRQFSNSRSEMNVSTLELGDSALYLCASSLAGTSGGETQYFGPGTRLLVL.

This clonotype came up a few times. The V and J genes are TRBV5-1 and TRBJ2-5; D remains ambiguous. V was trimmed by 0 bases and J by 5 bases, leaving 14 bases between them. In germline, CDR1 is SGHRS, CDR2 YFSETQ. The CDR3 loop spans 15 amino acids. Written as DNA, the CDR3 is TGCGCCAGCAGCTTGGAGGATAGTTTACGGGAGACCCAGTACTTC. Translating gives CASSLEDSLRETQYF. Variable domain in full (rest from reference TRBV5-1 and TRBJ2-5): KAGVTQTPRYLIKTRGQQVTLSCSPISGHRSVSWYQQTPGQGLQFLFEYFSETQRNKGNFPGRFSGRQFSNSRSEMNVSTLELGDSALYLCASSLEDSLRETQYFGPGTRLLVL.

This clonotype was found many times. The V and J genes are TRBV7-2 and TRBJ2-5, with 8 positions matching TRBD1. The J call may be mistaken, given a closer DNA end match to TRBJ2-3. Per germline, CDR1 SGHTA and CDR2 FQGNSA. CDR3 size: 13 residues. CDR3 in amino acids: CASSLGTGETQYF. The CDR3, as DNA: TGTGCCAGCAGCCTGGGGACAGGCGAGACGCAGTATTTT.

This clonotype was seen ten or more times. The J gene is TRBJ1-5, the V gene TRBV6-5; 7 nucleotides align to TRBD1. There are 15 residues in the CDR3. CDR1 and CDR2 from the germline V gene are MNHEY and SVGAGI. The V gene end was trimmed by 4 bases and the J gene end by 5 bases; junction bases not matched to a gene: 8. The CDR3 region is CASSFGRGGDQPQHF. For the CDR3, the DNA is TGTGCCAGCAGTTTCGGAAGAGGGGGCGATCAGCCCCAGCATTTT.